In this sample, the clone carrying this T cell receptor (beta chain) turned up many times. The antigen is not known. The data were obtained in a study of T cells in Graves' hyperthyroidism and ophthalmopathy. Study-wide points: Blood also showed most of the thyroid clonotypes that were expanded above 0.001. The model forecast ophthalmopathy, anticipating it by a median approximately 6 months before onset.

TCR beta CDR3 region amplification was performed from RNA transcripts. Carried out on the TCR CDR3, a first-round RT-PCR used the HTBI primer set. Using its own MiXCR run on the multiplex PCR reads, TCRdb lists one record per CDR3 protein. Of around 350,000 distinct CDR3 sequences in the sample, under 20% were seen once. Diagnosing involved the use of clinical symptoms, serum thyroxine and TRAb, thyroid ultrasound and orbital computed tomography. This receptor was obtained from a woman between 18 and 29 years old with Graves' hyperthyroidism. The sequenced material came from blood.

The CDR3 spells CASGPGGRDQPQHF. CDR3 coding DNA: TGTGCCAGCGGACCCGGGGGGCGGGACCAGCCCCAGCATTTT. J is TRBJ1-5 and V is TRBV7-8, with D possibly being TRBD1 (6 bases). There are 14 residues in the CDR3. The germline CDR1 and CDR2 sequences are SGHVS and FQNEAQ. The V and J ends lost 8 bases and 7 bases respectively, with 18 bases between them.